The 7 T cell receptor beta chains below come from one sample, sequenced in a study of blood T cell repertoires in COVID-19. The protocol was immunoSEQ multiplex PCR, while the TCRdb copy is restricted to in-frame clones and leaves out a portion. The sample has 250,000 to 400,000 clones; around 85% are singletons. The material sequenced was PBMCs or T cells enriched from blood (not recorded which). The receptor source for this set is a woman younger than 45 who had been exposed to COVID-19.

The V call is TRBV27, the J call TRBJ2-1; TRBD2 might be the D (5 bases). Germline V gene sequence: CDR1 MNHEY, CDR2 SMNVEV (reference sequence). V shed 3 bases and J shed 5 bases, with 8 bases lying between them. This CDR3 comprises 13 residues. CDR3 nucleotide sequence: TGTGCCAGCAGTTTTGGACTCCACAATGAGCAGTTCTTC. It specifies CASSFGLHNEQFF.

The V and J genes are TRBV6-5 and TRBJ2-7; 9 positions agree with TRBD1. With 2 bases clipped from V and 4 bases from J, the junction kept 0 bases outside the gene matches. Germline CDR1 is MNHEY and CDR2 is SVGAGI. CDR3 length equals 13 residues. This chain's CDR3 is CASSYGTGYEQYF. In DNA, the CDR3 is TGTGCCAGCAGTTACGGGACAGGGTACGAGCAGTACTTC.

V usage is TRBV6-4 and J usage is TRBJ2-3, with D tentatively TRBD2 (6 bases). V gave up 4 bases and J gave up 0 bases, with 11 bases separating them. The germline gives CDR1 MRHNA, CDR2 SNTAGT. There are 15 residues in the CDR3. This CDR3 reads CASSASGTSTDTQYF. Written as DNA, the CDR3 is TGTGCCAGCAGTGCCTCCGGGACTAGCACAGATACGCAGTATTTT.

V gene TRBV5-5 combines with J gene TRBJ2-1; TRBD2 might be the D (5 bases). Germline CDR1 SGHKS, CDR2 YYEKEE (reference sequence). V was clipped by 4 bases and J by 5 bases, with 22 bases between them. CDR3 length equals 17 residues. The CDR3 here is CASSPRAVSQANNEQFF. The CDR3 DNA follows: TGTGCCAGCAGCCCGAGGGCCGTCTCCCAAGCTAACAATGAGCAGTTCTTC.

This sequence joins TRBV2 and TRBJ2-7, with 10 bases identical to TRBD1. From germline, CDR1 is SNHLY and CDR2 FYNNEI. The CDR3 is 12 amino acids. V was clipped by 6 bases and J by 12 bases; unmatched bases: 8. CDR3 bases: TGTGCCAGCAGCTCCGACAGGGGGCGTCGGTACTTC. Its translation: CASSSDRGRRYF.

V and J are TRBV7-3 and TRBJ1-2; 9 bases are shared with TRBD1. The CDR3 has 13 residues. CDR1 is SGHTA, CDR2 FQGTGA, per germline. The junction had 5 bases not matched to a gene; V was cut back by 5 bases and J by 7 bases. This CDR3 is CASSAGQGGGYTF. The CDR3 bases are TGTGCCAGCAGCGCGGGACAGGGCGGTGGCTACACCTTC.

V gene TRBV10-1 combines with J gene TRBJ1-4; D remains unclear. The CDR3 spans 13 residues. Germline lookup yields CDR1 WNHNN and CDR2 SYGVQD (reference sequence). The V end was cut by 4 bases, the J end by 0 bases, with 3 bases between. This CDR3 reads CASSAATNEKLFF. In DNA form, the CDR3 reads TGCGCCAGCAGTGCGGCAACTAATGAAAAACTGTTTTTT.